These 23 T cell receptor beta chains share one sample of origin, sequenced in a study of blood T cell repertoires in COVID-19. Using immunoSEQ multiplex PCR, the repertoire was profiled, and TCRdb retains in-frame clones only, with some absent. The table records 200,000 to 300,000 clones, about nine tenths of them present only once. The material sequenced was peripheral blood. Receptors were obtained from a man aged 55 to 70 who had recovered from COVID-19.

The rearrangement joins TRBV18 to TRBJ1-6, with TRBD1 identical over 8 bases. V lost 3 bases and J lost 7; bases outside the gene matches: 11. The germline V gene encodes CDR1 KGHSH and CDR2 LQKENI. The CDR3 is 17 residues long. In DNA, the CDR3 is TGTGCCAGCTCACCTCTACCCGGGACAGGTCAGAATTCACCCCTCCACTTT. The encoded protein is CASSPLPGTGQNSPLHF.

This clone was found a few times. The rearrangement uses TRBV12-5 and TRBJ1-1, with 8 bases lining up with TRBD1. In germline, CDR1 is LGHNT, CDR2 FRNRAP. This CDR3 spans 12 amino acids. Trimming removed 5 bases from V and 11 bases from J; junction bases left unmatched: 7. For the CDR3, the DNA is TGTGCTAGTGGTCCAGACAGGGGTTGGGCTTTCTTT. Its translation is CASGPDRGWAFF.

The gene calls are TRBV27 and TRBJ1-5, with D unresolved. Per germline, CDR1 MNHEY and CDR2 SMNVEV (reference sequence). Trimming shortened V by 3 bases and J by 9 bases, and 21 bases separated the two germline ends. The CDR3 has 16 residues. The CDR3 reads CASSFFAALGSLPQHF. CDR3 sequence (DNA): TGTGCCAGCAGTTTCTTTGCGGCCCTTGGTTCTCTGCCCCAGCATTTT.

This chain connects TRBV27 to TRBJ2-7; TRBD1 is a possible D gene (6 bases). The CDR3 spans 16 residues. Germline V gene data show CDR1 as MNHEY and CDR2 as SMNVEV (reference sequence). V was trimmed by 6 bases and J by 2 bases, leaving 20 bases between them. The CDR3, as DNA: TGTGCCAGCAGCCCCGCAGGGGCCGCCCTTACCTACGAGCAGTACGTC. It translates to CASSPAGAALTYEQYV.

The J gene is TRBJ1-2, the V gene TRBV6-1; possible D gene TRBD1, 5 bases. Trimming left V 7 bases short and J 1 base short, with 13 bases between. Germline values: CDR1 MNHNS, CDR2 SASEGT. This CDR3 region has 14 residues. In nucleotides, the CDR3 is TGTGCCAGCAACCCTCCGGGGGGTAACTATGGCTACACCTTC. Its protein product is CASNPPGGNYGYTF.

The chain links TRBV7-8 to TRBJ1-1; 8 bases are a match to TRBD1. The trim removed 4 bases at V and 11 bases at J, leaving 9 bases unmatched. CDR3 size: 13 residues. CDR1 and CDR2 (germline): SGHVS, FQNEAQ. The CDR3 reads CASSSRTGWQAFF. CDR3 bases: TGTGCCAGCAGCTCCCGGACAGGGTGGCAGGCTTTCTTT.

This rearrangement joins TRBV6-1 to TRBJ2-7; TRBD1 matches at 9 bases. CDR1 is MNHNS, CDR2 SASEGT, per germline. The V segment lost 0 bases and the J segment 7 bases; nucleotides outside the gene matches: 10. The CDR3 runs 16 residues. CDR3 nucleotides: TGTGCCAGCAGTGAAGCTATGGGACAGGGTGCGTGGGAGCAGTACGTC. It specifies CASSEAMGQGAWEQYV.

The V gene is TRBV5-1, the J gene TRBJ2-1, with D maybe TRBD2 (6 bases). The germline gives CDR1 SGHRS, CDR2 YFSETQ. CDR3 length equals 14 residues. Trimming took off 4 bases at V and 8 bases at J, with 16 bases between the two ends. The CDR3 here is CASSGGTGAHEQFF. CDR3 in DNA: TGCGCCAGCAGCGGGGGGACCGGGGCCCATGAGCAGTTCTTC.

The V call is TRBV5-1, the J call TRBJ2-6; TRBD2 matches 10 bases. Germline V gene data show CDR1 as SGHRS and CDR2 as YFSETQ. The J segment lost 0 bases and the V segment lost 0 bases, leaving 3 bases of the junction unmatched. The CDR3 loop spans 18 amino acids. The CDR3 loop is CASSLELAGSSGANVLTF. The CDR3 DNA is TGCGCCAGCAGCTTGGAACTAGCGGGGTCCTCTGGGGCCAACGTCCTGACTTTC.

The chain links TRBV5-4 to TRBJ1-1; D uncertain. V lost 0 bases, J lost 0 bases, and 12 bases lay in between. Per the germline V gene, CDR1 is SGHNT and CDR2 is YYREEE (reference sequence). CDR3 length: 16 residues. The chain's CDR3 is CASSLGEERLNTEAFF. CDR3 DNA: TGTGCCAGCAGCTTGGGGGAGGAACGGTTGAACACTGAAGCTTTCTTT.

V gene TRBV5-4 combines with J gene TRBJ1-2; the D gene is possibly TRBD1 (5 bases). The CDR3 runs 15 residues. Germline values: CDR1 SGHNT, CDR2 YYREEE (reference sequence). Trimming cost V 0 bases and J 3 bases, with 12 bases left between them. CDR3 coding DNA: TGTGCCAGCAGCTTGGGGTTTAGGGGTGACTATGGCTACACCTTC. Translation gives CASSLGFRGDYGYTF.

The chain joins TRBV7-9 to TRBJ2-6; D ambiguous. Germline CDR1 and CDR2: SEHNR and FQNEAQ (reference sequence). V lost 3 bases and J 2 bases, leaving 2 bases between the germline ends. The CDR3 extends over 13 amino acids. The CDR3 protein is CASSFAGANVLTF. The CDR3 bases are TGTGCCAGCAGCTTCGCTGGGGCCAACGTCCTGACTTTC.

The chain has TRBV5-8 and TRBJ2-7, with 9 bases fitting TRBD1. V lost 1 base to trimming and J lost 4 bases; unmatched junction nucleotides: 3. The germline CDR1 and CDR2 sequences are SGHTS and YDEGEE. The CDR3 is 14 amino acids. The CDR3, as DNA: TGTGCCAGCAGCTTGCAGGGACAGGGTTACGAGCAGTACTTC. Residues: CASSLQGQGYEQYF.

The chain joins TRBV6-5 to TRBJ1-6, with D possibly TRBD1 on 6 matching bases. V lost 6 bases and J lost 9, with 15 bases in between. CDR1 and CDR2 (germline): MNHEY, SVGAGI. The CDR3 is made up of 14 amino acids. The CDR3 DNA reads as TGTGCCAGCAGGGGACACGATCTGGGTTCACCCCTCCACTTT. Translated, it gives CASRGHDLGSPLHF.

This clone showed up just a few times. The chain employs TRBV5-1 and TRBJ1-5, with 7 bases that match TRBD1. Germline V gene sequence: CDR1 SGHRS, CDR2 YFSETQ. J lost 5 bases, V lost 4 bases, and 15 bases had no gene match. The CDR3 is 17 residues long. CDR3 DNA: TGCGCCAGCAGCGACGGGGACAGCCCTTTTACCGATCAGCCCCAGCATTTT. Translation gives CASSDGDSPFTDQPQHF.

This clone was detected once. The genes are TRBV5-1 and TRBJ2-4, with D perhaps TRBD2 (5 bases). CDR3 size: 16 residues. V lost 0 bases and J lost 0, with 10 bases in between. CDR1 is SGHRS and CDR2 is YFSETQ in the germline V gene. The CDR3 DNA follows: TGCGCCAGCAGCTTGGGGGGAGAACTAGCCAAAAACATTCAGTACTTC. Its protein is CASSLGGELAKNIQYF.

The chain links TRBV11-2 to TRBJ2-7, with 7 positions matching TRBD1. Germline CDR1 SGHAT, CDR2 FQNNGV. The CDR3 extends over 13 amino acids. V shed 5 bases, J shed 9 bases, and the junction held 10 bases outside the gene matches. For the CDR3, the DNA is TGTGCCAGCAGCCGTCGGGACAGCCAAGGGCAGTACTTC. This sequence encodes CASSRRDSQGQYF.

This clone was observed once. This chain links TRBV28 with TRBJ2-3, with 8 bases fitting TRBD2. CDR3 length equals 16 residues. Germline V CDR1 and CDR2: MDHEN, SYDVKM. V shed 5 bases and J 0 bases; nucleotides not matched to a gene: 7. Here the CDR3 DNA reads TGTGCCAGCAGTGTTGCGGGGGGTCCTAGCACAGATACGCAGTATTTT. Its protein product is CASSVAGGPSTDTQYF.

J is TRBJ2-2 and V is TRBV4-2; D perhaps matches TRBD1 (6 bases). Per germline, CDR1 LGHNA and CDR2 YNFKEQ. Trimming took off 1 base at V and 7 bases at J, with 16 bases between the two ends. The CDR3 is 16 amino acids. CDR3 sequence: CASSQAGRGTNGELFF. The CDR3 region has the DNA TGTGCCAGCAGCCAAGCGGGCAGGGGAACGAACGGGGAGCTGTTTTTT.

The chain carries TRBV30 and TRBJ1-5, with D unresolved. The germline V gene encodes CDR1 GTSNPN and CDR2 SVGIG (reference sequence). Trimming stripped 2 bases from V and 9 bases from J, with 8 bases between. The CDR3 contains 11 residues. CDR3 DNA sequence: TGTGCCTGGAGTCCGGTAGCGCCCCAGCATTTT. Protein sequence: CAWSPVAPQHF.

This clone was counted once. This CDR3 reads CASSPLRGANTGELFF. CDR3 DNA sequence: TGTGCCAGCTCACCACTTCGGGGGGCGAACACCGGGGAGCTGTTTTTT. The chain couples TRBV18 to TRBJ2-2; TRBD2 matches 7 bases. Germline V CDR1 and CDR2: KGHSH, LQKENI. CDR3 length equals 16 residues. Trimming at V came to 1 base and at J to 0 bases, leaving 2 bases not matched to a gene.

The rearrangement links TRBV5-1 to TRBJ2-5; 12 nucleotides align to TRBD1. Per the germline V gene, CDR1 is SGHRS and CDR2 is YFSETQ. Unmatched junction bases numbered 3, after V lost 1 base and J lost 5 bases. This CDR3 spans 15 amino acids. CDR3 coding DNA: TGCGCCAGCAGCTTGCCCGGGACAGGGGGCGAGACCCAGTACTTC. It encodes CASSLPGTGGETQYF.

The rearrangement links TRBV2 to TRBJ1-1; perhaps TRBD1 as D (6 bases). Germline CDR1 reads SNHLY; CDR2 reads FYNNEI. V dropped 8 bases and J dropped 5 bases, with 18 bases sitting between them. The CDR3 extends over 14 amino acids. CDR3 protein: CASGSTGIRTEAFF. The CDR3 nucleotides are TGTGCCAGCGGGTCTACAGGGATTCGAACTGAAGCTTTCTTT.